This TCR beta chain came from a study of immune cell composition in non-small cell lung cancer. Whole-study findings and limits: Tumour-associated clones >0.5% occurred in approximately 34% of adenocarcinomas, 75% of squamous.

As concerns this clone: Its antigen remains unidentified.

V was cut by 3 bases and J by 0 bases, with 8 bases left in between. Germline V gene lookup returns CDR1 SGHVS and CDR2 FQNEAQ. The CDR3 sequence is 14 residues long. Measured with immunoSEQ multiplex PCR; TCRdb has only the in-frame clones, and not every one. The sample shows 2,500 to 3,000 clones, roughly four fifths of them seen only once. These records were also assigned to another study, of CD4 T cells in lung cancer.

Input material: lung tumor tissue. The TCR sequence derives from a human donor with non-small cell lung cancer. The chain combines TRBV7-8 with TRBJ1-1, with D perhaps matching TRBD1 (5 bases). CDR3 region: CASSLGLLNTEAFF. The CDR3 DNA is TGTGCCAGCAGCTTGGGGCTATTGAACACTGAAGCTTTCTTT.